This T cell receptor (beta chain) came from a study of blood T cell repertoires in COVID-19. At the level of the study: PBMCs, B-cell-depleted T cells, or T cells provided the cDNA or gDNA that made up the material.

The table came from immunoSEQ multiplex PCR; TCRdb's copy has only in-frame clones and leaves some out. The table lists about 200,000 clones, 65% to 90% of them singletons. The sequencing sample was made of peripheral blood. The receptor's source is a human donor in a cohort sampled during active COVID-19.

This CDR3 is CASSQNAGTGAPGANVLTF. DNA for the CDR3: TGTGCCAGCAGCCAAAACGCCGGGACAGGAGCTCCTGGGGCCAACGTCCTGACTTTC. The chain recombines TRBV3-1 (or the pseudogene TRBV3-2) with TRBJ2-6; 8 bases align to TRBD1. The germline gives CDR1 LGHDT, CDR2 YNNKEL (reference sequence). Losses at the gene ends were 2 bases for V and 2 bases for J; bases not matched to a gene: 11. CDR3 size: 19 residues.